One and the same sample provided the 5 T cell receptor beta chains below, sequenced in a study of identical twins listed by TCRdb under 2016. Libraries were constructed by 5' RACE. The reads were generated on an Illumina HiSeq 2000. TCRdb took the public reads, trimmed them with fastp at Q25, ran MiXCR for clone calling and kept in-frame beta chains. Each CDR3 protein gets just one entry, which takes the most common genes and DNA from the rows behind it. The sample yields some 900,000 distinct CDR3 sequences; around an eighth were counted once. The top ten clones comprise 1.5% to 2% of the sample. These records were also assigned to another study, of yellow fever vaccine responses in identical twins.

The sequenced sample consisted of PBMCs. Receptors were obtained from a woman younger than 35 in good health.

This sequence joins TRBV13 and TRBJ2-7, with TRBD2 matching over 14 bases. CDR1 and CDR2 (germline): PRHDT, FYEKMQ (reference sequence). J was trimmed by 0 bases and V by 4 bases; bases with no gene match: 11. The CDR3 runs to 19 residues. The CDR3 region is CASSSTGTSGGTSSYEQYV. CDR3 DNA sequence: TGTGCCAGCAGCTCGACCGGGACTAGCGGGGGCACAAGCTCCTACGAGCAGTACGTC.

There are a few counts of this clonotype. The gene calls are TRBV9 and TRBJ2-1, with 7 bases matching TRBD1. This CDR3 has 13 amino acids. The J segment lost 10 bases and the V segment lost 3 bases, leaving 7 bases of the junction unmatched. The V gene's germline CDR1 is SGDLS and CDR2 YYNGEE. This chain's CDR3 is CASSERQGGEQFF. Written as DNA, the CDR3 is TGTGCCAGCAGCGAAAGACAGGGTGGGGAGCAGTTCTTC.

This clonotype was seen more than once but under ten times. The CDR3 sequence: CASSLEASGLYNEQFF. In DNA, the CDR3 is TGTGCCAGCAGTTTAGAGGCTAGCGGCCTATACAATGAGCAGTTCTTC. The rearrangement joins TRBV12-3 or TRBV12-4 to TRBJ2-1; TRBD2 aligns across 7 bases. The CDR3 consists of 16 residues. Trimming took 1 base from V and 4 from J; bases not matched to a gene: 7.

This clonotype was counted many times. The chain recombines TRBV7-3 with TRBJ2-2; D gene unclear. V shed 3 bases and J shed 5 bases, with 10 bases lying between them. The CDR3 spans 14 residues. Germline V lookup: CDR1 SGHTA, CDR2 FQGTGA. In DNA, the CDR3 is TGTGCCAGCAGCTTGGACCCGCAAACCGGGGAGCTGTTTTTT. This encodes CASSLDPQTGELFF.

In this sample, this clonotype turned up many times. V is TRBV2 and J is TRBJ2-5; a weak D match, TRBD2 (6 bases). The germline V and J ends were trimmed by 4 bases and 2 bases, with 14 bases remaining between them. Germline V lookup: CDR1 SNHLY, CDR2 FYNNEI. The CDR3 contains 15 residues. CDR3 in DNA: TGTGCCAGCAGTGCGTTTAGCGGCTCACAAGAGACCCAGTACTTC. Translation gives CASSAFSGSQETQYF.